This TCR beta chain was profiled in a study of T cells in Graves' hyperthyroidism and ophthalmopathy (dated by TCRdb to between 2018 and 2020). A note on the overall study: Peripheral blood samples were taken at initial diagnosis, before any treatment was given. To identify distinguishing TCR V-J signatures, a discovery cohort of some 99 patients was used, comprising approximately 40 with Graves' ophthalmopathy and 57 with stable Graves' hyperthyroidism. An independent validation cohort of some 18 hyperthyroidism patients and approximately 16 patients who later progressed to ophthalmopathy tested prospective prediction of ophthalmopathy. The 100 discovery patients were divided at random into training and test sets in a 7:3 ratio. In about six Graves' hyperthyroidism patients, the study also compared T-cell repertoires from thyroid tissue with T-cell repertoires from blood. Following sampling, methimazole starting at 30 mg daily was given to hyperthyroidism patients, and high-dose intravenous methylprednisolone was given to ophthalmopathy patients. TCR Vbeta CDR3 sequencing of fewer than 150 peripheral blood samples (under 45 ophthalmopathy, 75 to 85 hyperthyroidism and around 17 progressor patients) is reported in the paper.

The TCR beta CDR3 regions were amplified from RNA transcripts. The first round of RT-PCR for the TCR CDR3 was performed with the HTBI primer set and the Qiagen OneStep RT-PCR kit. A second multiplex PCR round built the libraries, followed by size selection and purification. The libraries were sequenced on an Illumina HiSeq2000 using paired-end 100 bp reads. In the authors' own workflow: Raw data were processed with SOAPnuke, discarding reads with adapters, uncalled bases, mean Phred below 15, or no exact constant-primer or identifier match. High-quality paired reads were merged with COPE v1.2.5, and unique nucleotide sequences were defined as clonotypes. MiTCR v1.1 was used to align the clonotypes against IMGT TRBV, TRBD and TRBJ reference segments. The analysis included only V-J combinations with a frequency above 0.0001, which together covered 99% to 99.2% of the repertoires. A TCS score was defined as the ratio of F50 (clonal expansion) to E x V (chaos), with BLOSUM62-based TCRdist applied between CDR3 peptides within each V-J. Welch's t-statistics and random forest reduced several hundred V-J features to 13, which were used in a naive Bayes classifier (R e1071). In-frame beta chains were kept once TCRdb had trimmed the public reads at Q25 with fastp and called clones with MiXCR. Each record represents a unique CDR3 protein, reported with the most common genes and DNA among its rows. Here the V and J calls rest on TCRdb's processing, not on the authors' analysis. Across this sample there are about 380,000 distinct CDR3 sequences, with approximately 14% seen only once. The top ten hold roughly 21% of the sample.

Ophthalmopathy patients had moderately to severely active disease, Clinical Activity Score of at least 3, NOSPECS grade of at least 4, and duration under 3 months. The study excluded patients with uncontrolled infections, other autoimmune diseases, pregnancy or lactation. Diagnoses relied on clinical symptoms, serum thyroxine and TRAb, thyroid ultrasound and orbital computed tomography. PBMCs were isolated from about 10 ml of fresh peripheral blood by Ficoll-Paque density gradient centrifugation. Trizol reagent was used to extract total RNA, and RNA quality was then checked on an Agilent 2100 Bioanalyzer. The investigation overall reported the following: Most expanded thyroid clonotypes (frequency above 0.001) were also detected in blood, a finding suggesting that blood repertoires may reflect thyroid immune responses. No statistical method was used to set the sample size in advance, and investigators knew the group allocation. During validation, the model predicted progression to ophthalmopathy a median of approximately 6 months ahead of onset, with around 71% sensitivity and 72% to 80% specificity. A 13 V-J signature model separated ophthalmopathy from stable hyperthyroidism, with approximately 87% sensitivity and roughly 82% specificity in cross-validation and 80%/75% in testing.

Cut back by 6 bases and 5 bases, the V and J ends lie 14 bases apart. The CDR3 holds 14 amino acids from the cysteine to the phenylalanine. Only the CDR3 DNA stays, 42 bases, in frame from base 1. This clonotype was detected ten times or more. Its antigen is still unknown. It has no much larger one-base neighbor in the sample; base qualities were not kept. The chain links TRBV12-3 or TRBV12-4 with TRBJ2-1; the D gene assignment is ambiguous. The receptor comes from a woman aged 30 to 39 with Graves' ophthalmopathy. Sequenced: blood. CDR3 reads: CASRLRVTNNEQFF. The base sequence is TGTGCCAGCAGACTAAGGGTCACAAACAATGAGCAGTTCTTC.